The 7 T cell receptor beta chains reported below all come from one sample, sequenced in a study of blood T cell repertoires in COVID-19. TCRdb's copy holds only in-frame clones and misses some; the assay was immunoSEQ multiplex PCR. The sample lists a few hundred thousand clones; around 89% were seen once. Sequences were obtained from peripheral blood. These receptors were collected from a man aged 25 to 40 with acute or convalescent COVID-19.

The chain combines TRBV5-1 with TRBJ1-2; 9 positions match TRBD1. The germline gives CDR1 SGHRS, CDR2 YFSETQ. The CDR3 totals 13 residues. V shed 4 bases and J 10 bases; nucleotides not matched to a gene: 8. The CDR3 protein is CASSGGTGNDYTF. The CDR3 region has the DNA TGCGCCAGCAGCGGAGGGACAGGGAACGACTACACCTTC.

The V call is TRBV4-2, the J call TRBJ1-5, with D perhaps TRBD1 (6 bases). Trimming pared 0 bases from V and 2 bases from J, leaving 14 bases between. Germline V gene sequence: CDR1 LGHNA, CDR2 YNFKEQ. The CDR3 spans 17 residues. The CDR3: CASSQDPQGARNQPQHF. In nucleotides, the CDR3 is TGTGCCAGCAGCCAAGACCCACAGGGAGCACGCAATCAGCCCCAGCATTTT.

The CDR3 nucleotides are TGTGCCAGCAGGTTCGCGGGAGGGGCCTACAATGAGCAGTTCTTC. Its translation: CASRFAGGAYNEQFF. The chain is built from TRBV7-3 and TRBJ2-1, with 9 positions matching TRBD2. J was trimmed by 2 bases and V by 6 bases; bases with no gene match: 5. CDR3 length equals 15 residues. Per the germline V gene, CDR1 is SGHTA and CDR2 is FQGTGA.

V gene TRBV7-3 combines with J gene TRBJ1-2; 8 bases fit TRBD1. J gave up 7 bases and V 4 bases, and 8 bases lay outside the gene matches. The CDR3 extends over 14 amino acids. The germline CDR1 and CDR2 sequences are SGHTA and FQGTGA. CDR3 nucleotides: TGTGCCAGCAGCTCCCGACAGGGGTCGGGTGGCTACACCTTC. It is translated as CASSSRQGSGGYTF.

The rearrangement uses TRBV28 and TRBJ1-2; no firm D call. The CDR3 is 12 amino acids. V was clipped by 2 bases and J by 5 bases, with 6 bases between them. The germline V gene encodes CDR1 MDHEN and CDR2 SYDVKM. CDR3 sequence reads: CASSLPPYGYTF. The CDR3, as DNA: TGTGCCAGCAGTTTACCCCCTTATGGCTACACCTTC.

The count of this clone is one. The rearrangement uses TRBV5-1 and TRBJ2-2, with D possibly matching TRBD1 (5 bases). The CDR3 is 16 amino acids. The germline V gene encodes CDR1 SGHRS and CDR2 YFSETQ. V gave up 1 base and J gave up 7 bases, with 17 bases separating them. CDR3 sequence reads: CASSLPEDKSSGELFF. For the CDR3, the DNA is TGCGCCAGCAGCTTGCCCGAGGACAAAAGTAGCGGGGAGCTGTTTTTT.

This chain joins TRBV7-3 and TRBJ1-4, with D hard to call. The germline CDR1 and CDR2 sequences are SGHTA and FQGTGA. This CDR3 contains 16 residues. Trimming shortened V by 1 base and J by 2 bases, and 11 bases separated the two germline ends. The CDR3 spells CASSLNGRATNEKLFF. CDR3 in DNA: TGTGCCAGCAGCTTAAATGGGCGGGCGACTAATGAAAAACTGTTTTTT.